This T cell receptor beta chain is from a study of blood T cell repertoires in COVID-19. Study-wide context: COVID-19 samples from acute and convalescent phases originated in the United States, Italy and Spain. T cells, B-cell-depleted T cells, or PBMCs provided the cDNA or gDNA that served as material.

Patients from Seattle were sampled longitudinally, starting during active infection. Per the study methods: Estimates of nucleated cell counts were drawn from the amplification of reference gene primers. Produced via immunoSEQ multiplex PCR; TCRdb's table is partial and in-frame only. V, J and clone size derive from that table, while D and trimming were established from the DNA sequence. In the table there are about 160,000 clones, about 90% of which are singletons. The receptor comes from a man between 25 and 39 years old with COVID-19, enrolled during active disease. Sequencing input: peripheral blood.

The DNA for the CDR3 is TGCGCCAGCAGTCAATTCAGGACTCCGGGGGTGCACTATGGCTACACCTTC. It specifies CASSQFRTPGVHYGYTF. The chain carries TRBV23-1 and TRBJ1-2, with D perhaps matching TRBD1 (5 bases). TRBV23-1 is an ORF, and what it does is uncertain. This CDR3 has 17 amino acids. V lost 1 base and J lost 3, with 18 bases in between.